Described below is a single TCR beta chain sequence and its context. Its target is unknown. The CDR3 spans 14 residues. V was cut by 4 bases and J by 3 bases, with 10 bases left in between. Germline V gene sequence: CDR1 SNHLY, CDR2 FYNNEI. These data belong to a study of T cell responses to AZD1222 COVID-19 vaccine. The wider study: Some second doses came at about 4 weeks and others at about 12 weeks; these were pooled.

The assay was immunoSEQ multiplex PCR, and TCRdb's table has in-frame clones only and misses some. This sample has 110,000 to 150,000 clones, with just over 90% found just once. Whole-study findings and limits: White British people made up most donors, females outnumbered males, and clonal diversity was possibly underestimated.

Sequenced material: peripheral blood, taken on day 0 of AZD1222 vaccination. The chain couples TRBV2 to TRBJ2-1; D ambiguous. This clonotype originated in an adult in good health. The CDR3 nucleotides are TGTGCCAGCAGTGTTAGATCTTTCTACAATGAGCAGTTCTTC. Translated, it gives CASSVRSFYNEQFF.